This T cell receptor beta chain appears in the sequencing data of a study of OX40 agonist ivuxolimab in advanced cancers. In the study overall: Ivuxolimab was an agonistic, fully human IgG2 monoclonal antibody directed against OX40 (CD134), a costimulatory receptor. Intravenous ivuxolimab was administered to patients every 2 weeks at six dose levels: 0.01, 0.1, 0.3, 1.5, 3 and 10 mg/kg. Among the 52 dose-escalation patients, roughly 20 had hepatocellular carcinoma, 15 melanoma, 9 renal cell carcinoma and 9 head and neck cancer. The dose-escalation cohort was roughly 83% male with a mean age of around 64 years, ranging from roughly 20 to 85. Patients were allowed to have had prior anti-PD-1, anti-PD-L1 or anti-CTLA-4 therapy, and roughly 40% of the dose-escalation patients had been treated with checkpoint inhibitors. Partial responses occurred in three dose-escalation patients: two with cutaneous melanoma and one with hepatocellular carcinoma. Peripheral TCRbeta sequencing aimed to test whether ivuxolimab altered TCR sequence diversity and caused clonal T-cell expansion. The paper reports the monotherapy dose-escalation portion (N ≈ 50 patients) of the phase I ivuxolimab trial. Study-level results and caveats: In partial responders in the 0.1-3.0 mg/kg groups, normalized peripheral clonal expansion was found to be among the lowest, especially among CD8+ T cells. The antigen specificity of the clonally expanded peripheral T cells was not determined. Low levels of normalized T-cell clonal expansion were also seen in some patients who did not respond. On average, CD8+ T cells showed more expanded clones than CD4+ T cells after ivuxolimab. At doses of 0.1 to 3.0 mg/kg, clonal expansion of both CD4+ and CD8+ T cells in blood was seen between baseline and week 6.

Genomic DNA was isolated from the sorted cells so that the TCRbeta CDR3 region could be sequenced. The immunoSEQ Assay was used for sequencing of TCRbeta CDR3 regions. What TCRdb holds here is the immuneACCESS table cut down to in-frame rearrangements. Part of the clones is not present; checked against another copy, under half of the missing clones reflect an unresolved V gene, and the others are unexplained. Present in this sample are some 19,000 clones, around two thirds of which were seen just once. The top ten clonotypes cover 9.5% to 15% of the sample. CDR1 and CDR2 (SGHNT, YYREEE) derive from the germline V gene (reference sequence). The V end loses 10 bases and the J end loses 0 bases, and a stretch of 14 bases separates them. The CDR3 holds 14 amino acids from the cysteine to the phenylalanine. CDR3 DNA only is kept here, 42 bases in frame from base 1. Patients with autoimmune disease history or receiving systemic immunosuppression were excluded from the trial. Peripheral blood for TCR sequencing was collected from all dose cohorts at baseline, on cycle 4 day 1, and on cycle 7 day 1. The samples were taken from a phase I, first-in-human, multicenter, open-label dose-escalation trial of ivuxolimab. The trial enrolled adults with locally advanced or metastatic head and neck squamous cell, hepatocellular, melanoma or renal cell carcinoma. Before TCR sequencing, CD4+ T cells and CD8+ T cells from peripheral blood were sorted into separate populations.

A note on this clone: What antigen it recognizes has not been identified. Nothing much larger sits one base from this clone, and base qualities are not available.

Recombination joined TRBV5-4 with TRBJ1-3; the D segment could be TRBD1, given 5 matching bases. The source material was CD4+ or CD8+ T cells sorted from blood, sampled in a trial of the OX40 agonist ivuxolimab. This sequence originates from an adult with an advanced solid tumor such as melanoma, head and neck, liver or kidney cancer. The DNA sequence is TGTGCCTCGGGGACTGACGCCTCTGGAAACACCATATATTTT. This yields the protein CASGTDASGNTIYF.